Listed here are 22 T cell receptor beta chains from one sample, sequenced in a study of blood T cells in healthy people across ages. PCR was performed a second time for 7 to 11 cycles using a sample-barcoded 5' primer and a J-beta primer mix. TCRdb itself ran the 5' RACE reads through MiXCR, one entry per CDR3 protein. The data hold about 640,000 distinct CDR3 sequences, with roughly three fifths observed a single time. Sequencing was carried out using blood. Every receptor here comes from a man in his sixties in good health.

DNA of the CDR3: TGCGCCAGCAGCTTGGGTGTTCAGGGGGCCGGAGAGACCCAGTACTTC. Amino acid sequence: CASSLGVQGAGETQYF. V is TRBV5-1 and J is TRBJ2-5; 8 bases line up with TRBD1. Germline V gives CDR1 SGHRS, CDR2 YFSETQ. This CDR3 has 16 amino acids. V shed 0 bases and J 4 bases; nucleotides not matched to a gene: 8.

The genes are TRBV3-1 and TRBJ2-5; D gene uncertain. V dropped 2 bases and J dropped 0 bases, with 4 bases sitting between them. This CDR3 spans 13 amino acids. Germline V gene data show CDR1 as LGHDT and CDR2 as YNNKEL (reference sequence). The CDR3 protein is CASSQYNQETQYF. The CDR3 DNA reads as TGTGCCAGCAGCCAATACAACCAAGAGACCCAGTACTTC.

This chain connects TRBV25-1 to TRBJ1-2; D remains ambiguous. Germline V CDR1 and CDR2: MGHDK, SYGVNS. Trimming left V 2 bases short and J 4 bases short, with 8 bases between. The CDR3 covers 13 residues. The CDR3 here is CASSEPGPYGYTF. The CDR3 DNA is TGTGCCAGCAGTGAACCGGGCCCCTATGGCTACACCTTC.

The rearrangement links TRBV7-2 to TRBJ1-2; 7 bases line up with TRBD1. J was trimmed by 2 bases and V by 5 bases; bases with no gene match: 8. This CDR3 has 15 residues. Germline values: CDR1 SGHTA, CDR2 FQGNSA. The CDR3 bases are TGTGCCAGCAGCCGGACAGGTCCGCCGAACTATGGCTACACCTTC. Its translation is CASSRTGPPNYGYTF.

This clonotype was found a few times. CDR3 nucleotide sequence: TGCGCCAGCAGCTCGCAGGTGGGCAAAAGGGAGCAGTACTTC. Amino acid sequence: CASSSQVGKREQYF. The gene calls are TRBV5-1 and TRBJ2-4; tentative D call: TRBD2 (5 bases). CDR1 SGHRS and CDR2 YFSETQ come from the germline V gene. CDR3 length equals 14 residues. V was pared by 3 bases and J by 13 bases, with 20 bases between.

The chain joins TRBV27 to TRBJ2-4; the match to TRBD1 covers 7 bases. The DNA end lines up better with TRBJ2-7; the J call may be wrong. The germline V gene encodes CDR1 MNHEY and CDR2 SMNVEV (reference sequence). The CDR3 consists of 18 residues. The CDR3: CASSEVRQGSEAVYEQYF. The CDR3 DNA reads as TGTGCCAGCAGTGAAGTAAGACAGGGATCCGAAGCAGTATACGAGCAGTACTTC.

This chain links TRBV12-3 or TRBV12-4 with TRBJ2-7, with D maybe TRBD1 (5 bases). This CDR3 comprises 13 residues. V lost 5 bases and J lost 3, with 11 bases in between. This CDR3 reads CASSRGSLYEQYF. Here the CDR3 DNA reads TGTGCCAGCAGTAGGGGATCCCTCTACGAGCAGTACTTC.

The chain combines TRBV10-1 with TRBJ2-3; 11 bases align to TRBD2. The CDR3 consists of 15 residues. Germline V gene lookup returns CDR1 WNHNN and CDR2 SYGVQD (reference sequence). With V trimmed by 5 bases and J by 2 bases, 3 bases remained unmatched. The CDR3 DNA reads as TGCGCCAGCAGTCCACTAGCGGGGGCCACAGATACGCAGTATTTT. Its protein product is CASSPLAGATDTQYF.

The gene calls are TRBV6-1 and TRBJ2-1; D may be TRBD1 (8 bases). V was pared by 7 bases and J by 4 bases, with 17 bases between. The CDR3 is 15 residues long. In germline, CDR1 is MNHNS, CDR2 SASEGT. The CDR3 DNA reads as TGTGCCAGCATATCGGACAGGGAGGGATACAATGAGCAGTTCTTC. Protein product: CASISDREGYNEQFF.

The J gene is TRBJ2-1, the V gene TRBV11-2; maybe TRBD2 (5 bases). V was trimmed by 4 bases and J by 9 bases, leaving 37 bases between them. Germline loops: CDR1 SGHAT, CDR2 FQNNGV. This CDR3 has 21 residues. CDR3 nucleotides: TGTGCCAGCAGCTCCCACTCAGAGGGAAGGGCGATCTACTTGAACGGCAGTGAGCAGTTCTTC. Translation: CASSSHSEGRAIYLNGSEQFF.

This clonotype was seen more than once but under ten times. The V and J genes are TRBV15 and TRBJ2-5, with 7 bases fitting TRBD2. V shed 1 base, J shed 2 bases, and the junction held 10 bases outside the gene matches. The CDR3 runs 17 residues. Looked up from germline, CDR1 is LNHNV and CDR2 is YYDKDF (reference sequence). CDR3 protein: CATSRGTSTGPQETQYF. DNA of the CDR3: TGTGCCACCAGCAGAGGGACTAGTACGGGCCCTCAAGAGACCCAGTACTTC.

The chain employs TRBV29-1 and TRBJ1-1, with 9 bases matching TRBD1. This CDR3 has 15 amino acids. Germline loops: CDR1 SQVTM, CDR2 ANQGSEA. With V trimmed by 0 bases and J by 7 bases, 9 bases remained unmatched. CDR3 nucleotides: TGCAGCGTTGAAGATCAAGGGACAGGGAAAATTGAAGCTTTCTTT. This translates into CSVEDQGTGKIEAFF.

This clonotype was seen at least ten times. DNA for the CDR3: TGCGCCAGCAGCCAAGACTTGCGGGAGGGCTACGAGCAGTACTTC. This gives the protein CASSQDLREGYEQYF. This chain connects TRBV4-1 to TRBJ2-7, with 9 bases fitting TRBD2. This CDR3 spans 15 amino acids. Losses at the gene ends were 0 bases for V and 3 bases for J; bases not matched to a gene: 3. The germline gives CDR1 MGHRA, CDR2 YSYEKL.

The chain employs TRBV21-1 and TRBJ1-4; whether TRBD1, the table's D call, matches the DNA was not checked. TRBV21-1 is recorded as a pseudogene. The CDR3 sequence is 15 residues long. The CDR3: CACSKGAAVNEKLFF. The DNA for the CDR3 is TGTGCCTGCAGCAAAGGGGCGGCCGTTAATGAAAAACTGTTTTTT.

V is TRBV5-1 and J is TRBJ2-5; no reliable D call. There are 16 residues in the CDR3. Trimming shortened V by 3 bases and J by 0 bases, and 15 bases separated the two germline ends. Germline CDR1 and CDR2: SGHRS and YFSETQ. CDR3 loop: CASSSGGRLNQETQYF. The CDR3 DNA sequence: TGCGCCAGCAGCTCCGGCGGCAGGCTTAACCAAGAGACCCAGTACTTC.

This clonotype was recorded a few times. The rearrangement links TRBV14 to TRBJ1-2; perhaps TRBD1 as D (6 bases). Deletions cut 6 bases from V and 3 bases from J, with 11 bases between. The CDR3 covers 13 residues. Germline V gives CDR1 SGHDN, CDR2 FVKESK. Here the CDR3 DNA reads TGTGCCAGCAGTCAGACAGGATACTATGGCTACACCTTC. Protein product: CASSQTGYYGYTF.

The rearrangement links TRBV11-2 to TRBJ2-6, with D possibly TRBD2 on 5 matching bases. The germline V gene encodes CDR1 SGHAT and CDR2 FQNNGV. Trimming pared 5 bases from V and 2 bases from J, leaving 10 bases between. The CDR3 totals 15 residues. The CDR3 spells CASSHEGTGANVLTF. DNA for the CDR3: TGTGCCAGCAGCCACGAGGGAACTGGGGCCAACGTCCTGACTTTC. Full variable domain (rest looked up from reference TRBV11-2 and TRBJ2-6): EAGVAQSPRYKIIEKRQSVAFWCNPISGHATLYWYQQILGQGPKLLIQFQNNGVVDDSQLPKDRFSAERLKGVDSTLKIQPAKLEDSAVYLCASSHEGTGANVLTFGAGSRLTVL.

V gene TRBV3-1 combines with J gene TRBJ1-2; TRBD1 might be the D (5 bases). Between the trimmed V and J ends, which lost 4 bases and 8 bases, there was a span of 11 bases. CDR1 is LGHDT and CDR2 is YNNKEL in the germline V gene (reference sequence). This CDR3 is built from 12 residues. CDR3 in amino acids: CASSLRRQGYTF. The CDR3 DNA reads TGTGCCAGCAGCCTCCGAAGACAGGGCTACACCTTC. Drawing the rest from reference TRBV3-1 and TRBJ1-2, the complete variable domain is DTAVSQTPKYLVTQMGNDKSIKCEQNLGHDTMYWYKQDSKKFLKIMFSYNNKELIINETVPNRFSPKSPDKAHLNLHINSLELGDSAVYFCASSLRRQGYTFGSGTRLTVV.

The rearrangement joins TRBV12-3 or TRBV12-4 to TRBJ2-7; D is possibly TRBD2 (5 bases). V was shortened by 4 bases and J by 3 bases, with 16 bases between the two germline ends. The CDR3 sequence is 15 residues long. CDR3 coding DNA: TGTGCCAGCAGTTATTTGAGCGAGGCGGGCTACGAGCAGTACTTC. This codes for CASSYLSEAGYEQYF.

The V gene is TRBV20-1, the J gene TRBJ2-5; no reliable D call. The CDR3 is made up of 12 amino acids. From germline, CDR1 is DFQATT and CDR2 SNEGSKA (reference sequence). V lost 6 bases and J 0 bases, leaving 8 bases between the germline ends. The CDR3 reads CSARSDQETQYF. CDR3 in DNA: TGCAGTGCAAGGTCAGACCAAGAGACCCAGTACTTC.

This clonotype was counted a few times. This chain links TRBV7-2 with TRBJ2-6; perhaps TRBD2 as D (5 bases). Looked up from germline, CDR1 is SGHTA and CDR2 is FQGNSA. The CDR3 loop spans 14 amino acids. With 8 bases removed from V and 0 bases from J, the gap between germline ends came to 8 bases. The CDR3: CASGGRSGANVLTF. The CDR3 nucleotides read TGTGCCAGCGGCGGGCGCTCTGGGGCCAACGTCCTGACTTTC.

This clonotype appeared a few times. V is TRBV11-2 and J is TRBJ2-1; 12 bases fit TRBD2. The germline CDR1 and CDR2 sequences are SGHAT and FQNNGV. Unmatched junction bases numbered 10, after V lost 0 bases and J lost 10 bases. The length of the CDR3 is 17 residues. In DNA form, the CDR3 reads TGTGCCAGCAGCTTAGATCAAAGGACTAGCGGGGTTAGGGAGCAGTTCTTC. It yields the protein CASSLDQRTSGVREQFF.